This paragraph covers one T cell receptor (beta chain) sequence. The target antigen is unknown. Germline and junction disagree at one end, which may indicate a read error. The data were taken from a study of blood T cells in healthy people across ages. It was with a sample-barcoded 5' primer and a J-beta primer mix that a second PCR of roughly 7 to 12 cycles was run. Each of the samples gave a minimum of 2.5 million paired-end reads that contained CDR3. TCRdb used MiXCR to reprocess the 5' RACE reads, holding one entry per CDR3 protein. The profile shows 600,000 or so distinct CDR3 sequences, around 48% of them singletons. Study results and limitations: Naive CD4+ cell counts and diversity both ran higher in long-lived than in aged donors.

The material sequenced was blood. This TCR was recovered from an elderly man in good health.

As DNA, the CDR3 is TGTGCTAGCAGCTTAGAGGGCGGGAGGATATCCTACGAGCAGTACTTC. Translation gives CASSLEGGRISYEQYF. The V call is TRBV7-7, the J call TRBJ2-7, with TRBD2 matching over 8 bases. The CDR3 has 16 amino acids. From germline, CDR1 is SSHAT and CDR2 FNYEAQ (reference sequence). Complete variable domain (other parts from reference TRBV7-7 and TRBJ2-7): GAGVSQSPRYKVTKRGQDVTLRCDPISSHATLYWYQQALGQGPEFLTYFNYEAQPDKSGLPSDRFSAERPEGSISTLTIQRTEQRDSAMYRCASSLEGGRISYEQYFGPGTRLTVT.